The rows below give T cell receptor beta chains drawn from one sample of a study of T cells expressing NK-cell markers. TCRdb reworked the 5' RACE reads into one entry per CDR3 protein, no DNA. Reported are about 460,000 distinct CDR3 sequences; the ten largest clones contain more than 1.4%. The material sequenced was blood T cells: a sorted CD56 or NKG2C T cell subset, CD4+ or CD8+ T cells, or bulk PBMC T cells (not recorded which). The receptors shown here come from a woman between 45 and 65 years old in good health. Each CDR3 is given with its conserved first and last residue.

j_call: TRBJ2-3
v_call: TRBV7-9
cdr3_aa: CASSFSGTSADTQYF

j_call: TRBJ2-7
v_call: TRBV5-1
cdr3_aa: CASSLGGARTYEQYF

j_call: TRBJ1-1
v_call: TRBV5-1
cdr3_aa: CASSPGRMNTEAFF

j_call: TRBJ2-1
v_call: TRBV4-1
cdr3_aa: CASSQGPVAYNEQFF

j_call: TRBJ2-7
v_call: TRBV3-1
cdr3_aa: CASSPEVAASYEQYF

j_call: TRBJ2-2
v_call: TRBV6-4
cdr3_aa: CASSRAGGILRDTGELFF

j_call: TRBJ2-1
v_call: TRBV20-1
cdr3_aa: CSAASGSEQFF

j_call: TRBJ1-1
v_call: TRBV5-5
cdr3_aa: CASSLAGTSVTEAFF

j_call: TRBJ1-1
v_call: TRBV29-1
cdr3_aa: CSVISTGTEAFF

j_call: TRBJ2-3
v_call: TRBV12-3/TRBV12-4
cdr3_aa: CASSLGLAGGPVSTDTQYF

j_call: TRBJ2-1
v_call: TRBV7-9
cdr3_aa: CASSFGLTSYNEQFF

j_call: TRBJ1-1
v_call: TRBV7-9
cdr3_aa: CASSFRDEAFF

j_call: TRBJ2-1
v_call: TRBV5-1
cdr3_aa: CASSLVRLARNEQFF

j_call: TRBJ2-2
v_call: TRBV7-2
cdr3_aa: CASRGSGRRDGELFF

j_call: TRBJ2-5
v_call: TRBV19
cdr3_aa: CASTRTGGAGTQYF

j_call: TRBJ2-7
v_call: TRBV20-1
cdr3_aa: CSARDRGQGAPEQYF

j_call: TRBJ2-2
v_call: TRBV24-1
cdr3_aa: CATSDLNLDRAGELFF

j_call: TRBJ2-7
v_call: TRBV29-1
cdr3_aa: CSVGLAGPYEQYF

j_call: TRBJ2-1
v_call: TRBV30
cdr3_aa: CASGQTKRGSEQFF

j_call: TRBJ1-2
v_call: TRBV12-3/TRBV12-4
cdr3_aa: CASSLTEGANYGYTF

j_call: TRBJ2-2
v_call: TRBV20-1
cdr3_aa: CSAKQGAGVTGELFF

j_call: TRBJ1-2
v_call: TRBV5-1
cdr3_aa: CASKPPGDGYTF

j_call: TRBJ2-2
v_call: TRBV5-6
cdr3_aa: CASSLAQVTLQQELFF

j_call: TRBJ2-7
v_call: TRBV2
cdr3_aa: CASSEEGSYEQYF

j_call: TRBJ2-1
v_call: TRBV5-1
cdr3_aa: CASSLLAGDLEQFF

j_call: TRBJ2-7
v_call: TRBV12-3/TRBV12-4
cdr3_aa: CASRPRPTPDSYEQYF

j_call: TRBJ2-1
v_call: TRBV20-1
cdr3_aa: CSARGRTSGRVYNEQFF

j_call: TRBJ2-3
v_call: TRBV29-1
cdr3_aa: CSVRTGLTRTDTQYF

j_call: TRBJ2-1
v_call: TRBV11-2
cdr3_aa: CASSLRRVPSLWEQFF

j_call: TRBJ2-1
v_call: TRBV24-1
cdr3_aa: CATSEPGLNEQFF

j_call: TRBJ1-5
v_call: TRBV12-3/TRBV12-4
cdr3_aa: CASSRIQEGPQHF

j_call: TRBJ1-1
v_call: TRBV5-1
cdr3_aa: CASSLGELSNTEAFF